These 22 T cell receptor beta chains originate from one sample sequenced in a study of beta chain features in type 1 diabetes. What was sequenced were expressed TCRB transcripts, since all of the isolated RNA had been reverse transcribed. The method was immunoSEQ multiplex PCR; TCRdb's version includes in-frame clones alone and lacks a portion of them. This table holds hundreds of thousands of clones, 6.5% to 10% found once. Sequencing was done on a sample of central memory CD4+ T cells from blood. The origin of the receptors is a woman under 30 in good health.

The CDR3 DNA follows: TGTGCCAGCGCCCCAGGGGGCCCTCTCTACGAGCAGTACTTC. Translated: CASAPGGPLYEQYF. This sequence joins TRBV7-6 and TRBJ2-7; 8 bases map to TRBD1. The CDR3 extends over 14 amino acids. With V trimmed by 8 bases and J by 3 bases, 9 bases remained unmatched. Germline V CDR1 and CDR2: SGHVS, FNYEAQ. Based on the CDR3 plus reference TRBV7-6 and TRBJ2-7, the full variable domain is GAGVSQSPRYKVTKRGQDVALRCDPISGHVSLYWYRQALGQGPEFLTYFNYEAQQDKSGLPNDRFSAERPEGSISTLTIQRTEQRDSAMYRCASAPGGPLYEQYFGPGTRLTVT.

Points on this clone: The junction departs from germline at one end; a sequencing error may be responsible. The rearrangement joins TRBV25-1 to TRBJ1-3, with D tentatively TRBD1 (5 bases). Germline V CDR1 and CDR2: MGHDK, SYGVNS. The length of the CDR3 is 12 residues. As DNA, the CDR3 is TGCGGGGCGCGTAGCTCTGGAAACACCATATATTTT. Residues: CGARSSGNTIYF.

This clone was counted between two and nine times. This chain uses TRBV19 with TRBJ2-3; D not certain. The CDR3 has 14 amino acids. Germline loops: CDR1 LNHDA, CDR2 SQIVND (reference sequence). The V end lost 3 bases, the J end lost 0 bases, and 7 bases lay between the germline ends. CDR3 DNA: TGTGCCAGTAGTATCCAACCTAGCACAGATACGCAGTATTTT. Its translation is CASSIQPSTDTQYF. Supplemented by reference TRBV19 and TRBJ2-3, the full variable domain reads DGGITQSPKYLFRKEGQNVTLSCEQNLNHDAMYWYRQDPGQGLRLIYYSQIVNDFQKGDIAEGYSVSREKKESFPLTVTSAQKNPTAFYLCASSIQPSTDTQYFGPGTRLTVL.

This clone was recorded a few times. Other nucleotide sequences from this sample produce the same CDR3. V usage is TRBV6-6 and J usage is TRBJ2-5; D is perhaps TRBD1 (6 bases). The CDR3 contains 14 residues. CDR1 and CDR2 (germline): MNHNY, SVGAGI (reference sequence). The V and J ends lost 3 bases and 0 bases respectively, with 8 bases between them. CDR3 DNA: TGTGCCAGCAGTTATGGACAGTACCAAGAGACCCAGTACTTC. The encoded protein is CASSYGQYQETQYF.

This clone turned up a few times. This chain links TRBV11-1 with TRBJ2-1; tentatively, D is TRBD2 (6 bases). Between the trimmed V and J ends, which lost 2 bases and 7 bases, there was a span of 12 bases. Germline lookup yields CDR1 SGHAT and CDR2 FQDESV (reference sequence). The CDR3 is 14 residues long. This CDR3 is CASSLMTRGNEQFF. The CDR3 DNA follows: TGTGCCAGCAGCTTAATGACTAGGGGTAATGAGCAGTTCTTC.

At least ten counts were recorded for this clone. The rearrangement joins TRBV14 to TRBJ2-5; perhaps TRBD2 as D (5 bases). Trimming shortened V by 1 base and J by 4 bases, and 16 bases separated the two germline ends. Per germline, CDR1 SGHDN and CDR2 FVKESK. The CDR3 loop spans 16 amino acids. This CDR3 is CASSQVGGSRGETQYF. As DNA, the CDR3 is TGTGCCAGCAGCCAAGTGGGCGGGTCAAGAGGAGAGACCCAGTACTTC.

V and J are TRBV9 and TRBJ1-3; tentative D call: TRBD1 (5 bases). In germline, CDR1 is SGDLS, CDR2 YYNGEE. V shed 0 bases and J shed 0 bases, with 10 bases lying between them. CDR3 length: 16 residues. In DNA form, the CDR3 reads TGTGCCAGCAGCGTAGCTGGGGACTTCTCTGGAAACACCATATATTTT. Encoded protein: CASSVAGDFSGNTIYF.

This clone was counted only a few times. CDR3 protein: CASSNLTGIRGYTF. The DNA of the CDR3 is TGTGCCAGCAGCAATCTAACAGGGATCAGGGGCTACACCTTC. The chain employs TRBV7-9 and TRBJ1-2, with a tentative D call TRBD1 (6 bases). The germline CDR1 and CDR2 sequences are SEHNR and FQNEAQ (reference sequence). V was trimmed by 5 bases and J by 8 bases, leaving 18 bases between them. The CDR3 contains 14 residues. Drawing the rest from reference TRBV7-9 and TRBJ1-2, the complete variable domain is DTGVSQNPRHKITKRGQNVTFRCDPISEHNRLYWYRQTLGQGPEFLTYFQNEAQLEKSRLLSDRFSAERPKGSFSTLEIQRTEQGDSAMYLCASSNLTGIRGYTFGSGTRLTVV.

V and J are TRBV28 and TRBJ2-7; 9 bases align to TRBD2. Germline lookup yields CDR1 MDHEN and CDR2 SYDVKM. This CDR3 is 15 amino acids long. With V trimmed by 5 bases and J by 6 bases, 11 bases remained unmatched. In DNA, the CDR3 is TGTGCCAGCAGTCTTGGGACTAGCAAACGGGGCGAGCAGTACTTC. Encoded protein: CASSLGTSKRGEQYF.

Only a few counts were recorded for this clone. V gene TRBV4-2 combines with J gene TRBJ2-5; 10 nucleotides align to TRBD2. Germline CDR1 LGHNA, CDR2 YNFKEQ. This CDR3 is 15 amino acids long. V was pared by 3 bases and J by 4 bases, with 5 bases of the junction left unmatched. CDR3 amino acids: CASSHLAGGAETQYF. As DNA, the CDR3 is TGTGCCAGCAGCCATTTAGCGGGAGGAGCAGAGACCCAGTACTTC.

This clone was detected a few times. The chain links TRBV18 to TRBJ2-1, with 9 bases lining up with TRBD2. Germline loops: CDR1 KGHSH, CDR2 LQKENI. This CDR3 has 16 amino acids. V dropped 3 bases and J dropped 4; count of bases not matched to a gene: 7. The CDR3 nucleotides are TGTGCCAGCTCACCTCCTAGCGGGACTACGTACAATGAGCAGTTCTTC. This gives the protein CASSPPSGTTYNEQFF.

This clone has more than one count but fewer than ten. The chain has TRBV7-9 and TRBJ2-1; weak D call: TRBD2 (6 bases). Germline values: CDR1 SEHNR, CDR2 FQNEAQ (reference sequence). V was cut by 5 bases and J by 7 bases, with 15 bases left in between. The CDR3 totals 14 residues. DNA for the CDR3: TGTGCCAGCAGCCCCCCCGCGGGGAGAAATGAGCAGTTCTTC. It encodes CASSPPAGRNEQFF.

V usage is TRBV10-3 and J usage is TRBJ2-7, with D perhaps assigned TRBD1 or TRBD2 (5 bases each). Germline loops: CDR1 ENHRY, CDR2 SYGVKD. The CDR3 length is 14 residues. V dropped 2 bases and J dropped 5 bases, with 13 bases sitting between them. CDR3 region: CAISEPEGRDEQYF. The CDR3 nucleotides read TGTGCCATCAGTGAGCCAGAGGGCAGGGACGAGCAGTACTTC.

The chain links TRBV4-3 to TRBJ1-4; D unclear. The CDR3 totals 16 residues. The V gene lost 0 bases and the J gene lost 3 bases, with 11 bases spanning the gap. Germline V CDR1 and CDR2: LGHNA, YSLEER. In DNA, the CDR3 is TGCGCCAGCAGCCAAGATTCCGGCGCGTCTAATGAAAAACTGTTTTTT. Its translation: CASSQDSGASNEKLFF.

The genes are TRBV14 and TRBJ1-2; the match to TRBD1 covers 7 bases. V lost 1 base to trimming and J lost 4 bases; unmatched junction nucleotides: 9. From germline, CDR1 is SGHDN and CDR2 FVKESK. This CDR3 spans 16 amino acids. The CDR3 DNA reads as TGTGCCAGCAGCCAAGCTAGAGACAGGGAGATCTATGGCTACACCTTC. Its protein product is CASSQARDREIYGYTF.

This clone was counted between two and nine times. The V call is TRBV5-1, the J call TRBJ1-4; D unclear. The V end was cut by 0 bases, the J end by 8 bases, with 14 bases between. The germline V gene has CDR1 SGHRS and CDR2 YFSETQ. The CDR3 length is 15 residues. CDR3 residues: CASSLVVGVGEKLFF. Here the CDR3 DNA reads TGCGCCAGCAGCTTGGTGGTTGGGGTAGGAGAAAAACTGTTTTTT.

The CDR3 region is CASSNGDRVREKLFF. In DNA, the CDR3 is TGTGCCAGCAGTAACGGGGACAGGGTTCGTGAAAAACTGTTTTTT. The chain joins TRBV6-5 to TRBJ1-4, with TRBD1 identical over 9 bases. The CDR3 contains 15 residues. Trimming took 5 bases from V and 7 from J; bases not matched to a gene: 8. Germline V gene lookup returns CDR1 MNHEY and CDR2 SVGAGI.

The table lists this clone with a few counts. The CDR3 region is CASSLPGDFGYEQYF. CDR3 DNA: TGTGCCAGCAGCTTACCCGGGGACTTCGGCTACGAGCAGTACTTC. The chain has TRBV28 and TRBJ2-7; a weak D match, TRBD2 (6 bases). The ends were cut back, 6 bases at V and 3 bases at J, with 18 bases in the middle. Per germline, CDR1 MDHEN and CDR2 SYDVKM. The CDR3 contains 15 residues.

The J gene is TRBJ2-7, the V gene TRBV9, with D possibly called TRBD1 or TRBD2 (5 bases each). V was cut by 0 bases and J by 3 bases, with 13 bases left in between. The CDR3 is 15 amino acids. Germline CDR1 is SGDLS and CDR2 is YYNGEE. The CDR3 spells CASSVGWGYSYEQYF. CDR3 nucleotide sequence: TGTGCCAGCAGCGTAGGTTGGGGGTACAGCTACGAGCAGTACTTC.

Note on this clone: With a much larger clone just one base away, this may be a read error. Other DNA variants within this sample encode the same CDR3. The chain couples TRBV9 to TRBJ2-3; D remains unclear. Per germline, CDR1 SGDLS and CDR2 YYNGEE. The CDR3 contains 13 residues. V gave up 0 bases and J gave up 3 bases, with 5 bases separating them. The CDR3 region is CASSVEGTDTQYF. The CDR3 DNA reads TGTGCCAGCAGCGTAGAAGGGACAGATACGCAGTATTTT. Drawing the rest from reference TRBV9 and TRBJ2-3, the complete variable domain is DSGVTQTPKHLITATGQRVTLRCSPRSGDLSVYWYQQSLDQGLQFLIQYYNGEERAKGNILERFSAQQFPDLHSELNLSSLELGDSALYFCASSVEGTDTQYFGPGTRLTVL.

About this clone itself: Different DNA sequences within this sample yield the same CDR3. This chain uses TRBV7-2 with TRBJ2-7; D may be TRBD1 (5 bases). Germline V gene lookup returns CDR1 SGHTA and CDR2 FQGNSA. The length of the CDR3 is 14 residues. V gave up 3 bases and J gave up 4 bases, with 13 bases separating them. In nucleotides, the CDR3 is TGTGCCAGCAGCTTGCGCCAGGGTTGGTACGAGCAGTACTTC. The encoded protein is CASSLRQGWYEQYF.

The gene calls are TRBV7-3 and TRBJ2-1, with 10 bases aligning to TRBD2. V shed 1 base and J 5 bases; nucleotides not matched to a gene: 8. The germline V gene encodes CDR1 SGHTA and CDR2 FQGTGA. The CDR3 extends over 17 amino acids. In DNA, the CDR3 is TGTGCCAGCAGCTTAATGCCTAGCGGGAGCGGCCACAATGAGCAGTTCTTC. It specifies CASSLMPSGSGHNEQFF.